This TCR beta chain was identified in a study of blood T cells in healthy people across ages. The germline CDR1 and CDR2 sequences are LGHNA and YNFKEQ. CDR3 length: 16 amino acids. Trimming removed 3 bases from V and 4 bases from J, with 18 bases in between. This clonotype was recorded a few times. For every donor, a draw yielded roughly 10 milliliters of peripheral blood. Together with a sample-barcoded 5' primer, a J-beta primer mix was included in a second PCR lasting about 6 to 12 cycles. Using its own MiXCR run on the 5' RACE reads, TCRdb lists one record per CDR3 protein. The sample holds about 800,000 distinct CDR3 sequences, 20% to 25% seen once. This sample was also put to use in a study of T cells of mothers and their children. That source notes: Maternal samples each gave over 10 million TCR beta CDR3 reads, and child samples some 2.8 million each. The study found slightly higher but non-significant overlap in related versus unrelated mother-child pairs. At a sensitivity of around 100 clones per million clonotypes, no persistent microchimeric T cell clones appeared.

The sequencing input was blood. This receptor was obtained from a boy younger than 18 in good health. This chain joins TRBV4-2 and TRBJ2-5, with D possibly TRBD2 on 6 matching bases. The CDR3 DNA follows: TGTGCCAGCAGCCAGGGCCGGCAGCGGGCTCCAGAGACCCAGTACTTC. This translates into CASSQGRQRAPETQYF.